Detailed here is one TCR beta chain. This sample was included in a study of control samples from healthy donors and cancer patients. TCRdb keeps only in-frame clones here, not all; method: immunoSEQ multiplex PCR. Of about 84,000 clones listed, about 79% are singletons. The CDR3 covers 14 residues. CDR1 is SGHNT and CDR2 is YYREEE in the germline V gene (reference sequence). V lost 4 bases to trimming and J lost 2 bases, with 13 bases between them. The rearrangement joins TRBV5-4 to TRBJ2-7; D tentatively fits TRBD1 or TRBD2 (5 bases each). This receptor was obtained from a man in his 60s with head and neck cancer. Sequenced sample: PBMCs. CDR3 DNA: TGTGCCAGCAGCCGATACGGGGCGACCTACGAGCAGTACTTC. Translating gives CASSRYGATYEQYF. Full variable domain (outside the CDR3, taken from reference TRBV5-4 and TRBJ2-7): ETGVTQSPTHLIKTRGQQVTLRCSSQSGHNTVSWYQQALGQGPQFIFQYYREEENGRGNFPPRFSGLQFPNYSSELNVNALELDDSALYLCASSRYGATYEQYFGPGTRLTVT.